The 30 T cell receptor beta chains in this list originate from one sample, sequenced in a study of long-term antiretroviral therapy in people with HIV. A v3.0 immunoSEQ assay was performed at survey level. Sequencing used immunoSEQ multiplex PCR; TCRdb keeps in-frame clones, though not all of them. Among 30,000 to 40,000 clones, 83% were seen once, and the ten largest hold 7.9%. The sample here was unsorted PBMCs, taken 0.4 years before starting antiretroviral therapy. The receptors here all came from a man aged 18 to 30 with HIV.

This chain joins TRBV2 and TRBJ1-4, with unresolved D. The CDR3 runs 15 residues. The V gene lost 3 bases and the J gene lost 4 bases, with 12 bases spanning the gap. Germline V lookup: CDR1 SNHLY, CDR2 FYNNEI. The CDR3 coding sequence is TGTGCCAGCAGTGATCCGAGGGTAGTTAATGAAAAACTGTTTTTT. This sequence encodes CASSDPRVVNEKLFF.

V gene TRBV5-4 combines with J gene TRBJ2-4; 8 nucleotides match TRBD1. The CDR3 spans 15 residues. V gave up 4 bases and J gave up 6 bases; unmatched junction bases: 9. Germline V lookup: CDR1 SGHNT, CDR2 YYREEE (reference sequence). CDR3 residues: CASSRRTGGGNIQYF. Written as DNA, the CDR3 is TGTGCCAGCAGCCGACGAACAGGGGGAGGAAACATTCAGTACTTC.

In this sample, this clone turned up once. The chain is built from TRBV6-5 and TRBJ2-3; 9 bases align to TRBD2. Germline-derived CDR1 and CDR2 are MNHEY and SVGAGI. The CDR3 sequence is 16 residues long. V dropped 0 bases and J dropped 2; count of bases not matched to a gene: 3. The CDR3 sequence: CASSYSLGLATDTQYF. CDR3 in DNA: TGTGCCAGCAGTTACTCACTGGGACTAGCCACAGATACGCAGTATTTT.

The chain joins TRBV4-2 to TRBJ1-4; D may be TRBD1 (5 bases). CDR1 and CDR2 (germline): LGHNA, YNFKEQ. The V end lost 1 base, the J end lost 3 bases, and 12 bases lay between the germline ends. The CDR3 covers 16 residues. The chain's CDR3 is CASSQGRGGSNEKLFF. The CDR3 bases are TGTGCCAGCAGCCAAGGACGGGGGGGATCTAATGAAAAACTGTTTTTT.

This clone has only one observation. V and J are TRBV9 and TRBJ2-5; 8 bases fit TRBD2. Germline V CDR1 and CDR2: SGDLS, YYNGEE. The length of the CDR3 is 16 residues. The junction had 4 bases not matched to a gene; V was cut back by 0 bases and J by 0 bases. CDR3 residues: CASSVEREGHQETQYF. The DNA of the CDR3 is TGTGCCAGCAGCGTAGAACGGGAGGGACACCAAGAGACCCAGTACTTC.

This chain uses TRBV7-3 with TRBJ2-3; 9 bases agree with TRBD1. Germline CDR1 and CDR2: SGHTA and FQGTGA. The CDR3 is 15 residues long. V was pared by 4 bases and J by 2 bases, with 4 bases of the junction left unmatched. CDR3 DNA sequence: TGTGCCAGCAGCTCCGGGACAGGGCCCACAGATACGCAGTATTTT. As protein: CASSSGTGPTDTQYF.

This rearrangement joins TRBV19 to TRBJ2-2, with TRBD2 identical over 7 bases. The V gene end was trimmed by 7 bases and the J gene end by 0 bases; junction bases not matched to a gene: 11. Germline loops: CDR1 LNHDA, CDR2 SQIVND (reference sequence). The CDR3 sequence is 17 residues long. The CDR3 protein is CASTTSRRGSNTGELFF. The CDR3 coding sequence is TGTGCCAGTACCACCTCACGGCGGGGGTCGAACACCGGGGAGCTGTTTTTT.

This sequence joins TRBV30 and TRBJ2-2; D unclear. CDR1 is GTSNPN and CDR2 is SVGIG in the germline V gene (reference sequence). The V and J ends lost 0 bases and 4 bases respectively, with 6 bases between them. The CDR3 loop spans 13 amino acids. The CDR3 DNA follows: TGTGCCTGGAGTGTCCTCGGCACCGGGGAGCTGTTTTTT. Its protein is CAWSVLGTGELFF.

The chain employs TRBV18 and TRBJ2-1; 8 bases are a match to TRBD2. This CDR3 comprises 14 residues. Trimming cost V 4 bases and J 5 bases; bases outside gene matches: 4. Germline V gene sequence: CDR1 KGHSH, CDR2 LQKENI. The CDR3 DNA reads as TGTGCCAGCTCACTTAGCGGGACGAACAATGAGCAGTTCTTC. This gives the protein CASSLSGTNNEQFF. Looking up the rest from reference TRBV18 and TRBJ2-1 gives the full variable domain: NAGVMQNPRHLVRRRGQEARLRCSPMKGHSHVYWYRQLPEEGLKFMVYLQKENIIDESGMPKERFSAEFPKEGPSILRIQQVVRGDSAAYFCASSLSGTNNEQFFGPGTRLTVL.

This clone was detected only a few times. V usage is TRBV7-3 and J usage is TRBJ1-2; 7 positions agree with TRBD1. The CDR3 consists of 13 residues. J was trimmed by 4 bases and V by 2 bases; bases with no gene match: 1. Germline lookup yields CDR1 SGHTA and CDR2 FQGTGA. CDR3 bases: TGTGCCAGCAGCTTACCAGGGGGCTATGGCTACACCTTC. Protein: CASSLPGGYGYTF.

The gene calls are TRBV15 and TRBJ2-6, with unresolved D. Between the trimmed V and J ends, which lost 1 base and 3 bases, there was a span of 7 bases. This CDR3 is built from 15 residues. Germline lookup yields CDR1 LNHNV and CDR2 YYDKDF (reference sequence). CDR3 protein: CATSRGRIGANVLTF. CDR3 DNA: TGTGCCACCAGCAGAGGGCGGATTGGGGCCAACGTCCTGACTTTC. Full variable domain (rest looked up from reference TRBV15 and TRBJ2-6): DAMVIQNPRYQVTQFGKPVTLSCSQTLNHNVMYWYQQKSSQAPKLLFHYYDKDFNNEADTPDNFQSRRPNTSFCFLDIRSPGLGDTAMYLCATSRGRIGANVLTFGAGSRLTVL.

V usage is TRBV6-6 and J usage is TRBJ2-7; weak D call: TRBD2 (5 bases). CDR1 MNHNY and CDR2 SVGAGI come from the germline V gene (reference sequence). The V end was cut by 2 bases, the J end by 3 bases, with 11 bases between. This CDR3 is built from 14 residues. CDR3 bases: TGTGCCAGCAGTTACAGAGGGAACAACTACGAGCAGTACTTC. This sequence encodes CASSYRGNNYEQYF.

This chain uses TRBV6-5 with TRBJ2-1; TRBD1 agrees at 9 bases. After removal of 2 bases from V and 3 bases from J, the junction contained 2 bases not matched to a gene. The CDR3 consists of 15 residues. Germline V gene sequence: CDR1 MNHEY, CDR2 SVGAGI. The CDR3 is CASSYGTGYYNEQFF. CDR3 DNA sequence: TGTGCCAGCAGTTACGGGACAGGGTACTACAATGAGCAGTTCTTC.

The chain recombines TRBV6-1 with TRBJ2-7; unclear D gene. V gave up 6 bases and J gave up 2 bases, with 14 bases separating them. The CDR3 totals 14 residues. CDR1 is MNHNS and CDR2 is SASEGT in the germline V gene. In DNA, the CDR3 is TGTGCCAGCAGCAAAGAGGACGGTGCCTACGAGCAGTACTTC. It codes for CASSKEDGAYEQYF.

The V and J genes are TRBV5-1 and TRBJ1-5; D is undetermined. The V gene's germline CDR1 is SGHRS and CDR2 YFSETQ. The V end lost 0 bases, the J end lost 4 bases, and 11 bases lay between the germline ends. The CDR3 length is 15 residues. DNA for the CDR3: TGCGCCAGCAGCTTGGCCGGAAACCCGAATCAGCCCCAGCATTTT. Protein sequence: CASSLAGNPNQPQHF.

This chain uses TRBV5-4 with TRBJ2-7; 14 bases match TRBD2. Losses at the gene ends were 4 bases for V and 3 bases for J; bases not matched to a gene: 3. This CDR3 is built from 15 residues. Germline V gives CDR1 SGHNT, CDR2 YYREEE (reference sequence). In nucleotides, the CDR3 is TGTGCCAGCAGCCCGGGACTAGCGGGAGACTACGAGCAGTACTTC. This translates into CASSPGLAGDYEQYF.

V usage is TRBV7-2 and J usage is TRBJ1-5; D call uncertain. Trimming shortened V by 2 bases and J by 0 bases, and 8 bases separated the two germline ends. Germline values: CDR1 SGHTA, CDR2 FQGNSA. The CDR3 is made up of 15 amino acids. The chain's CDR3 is CASSLNRNSNQPQHF. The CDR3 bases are TGTGCCAGCAGCTTAAACAGAAATAGCAATCAGCCCCAGCATTTT.

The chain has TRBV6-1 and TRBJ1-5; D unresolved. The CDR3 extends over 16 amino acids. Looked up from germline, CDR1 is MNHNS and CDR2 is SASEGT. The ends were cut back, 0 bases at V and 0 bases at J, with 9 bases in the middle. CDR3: CASSEAITYSNQPQHF. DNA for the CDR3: TGTGCCAGCAGTGAAGCGATTACCTATAGCAATCAGCCCCAGCATTTT.

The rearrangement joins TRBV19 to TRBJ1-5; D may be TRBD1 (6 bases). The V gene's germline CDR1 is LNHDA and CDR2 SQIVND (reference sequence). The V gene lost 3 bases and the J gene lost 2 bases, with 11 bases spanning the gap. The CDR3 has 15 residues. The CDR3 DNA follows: TGTGCCAGTAGTATCTCGTCAGGGGGCAATCAGCCCCAGCATTTT. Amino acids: CASSISSGGNQPQHF.

For the CDR3, the DNA is TGTGCCAGCAGCGTAGCTCCCCAGGGTGGGACTGGAAACACCATATATTTT. Protein: CASSVAPQGGTGNTIYF. The chain links TRBV9 to TRBJ1-3; perhaps TRBD1 as D (5 bases). The CDR3 contains 17 residues. Germline loops: CDR1 SGDLS, CDR2 YYNGEE. V lost 0 bases to trimming and J lost 2 bases, with 15 bases between them.

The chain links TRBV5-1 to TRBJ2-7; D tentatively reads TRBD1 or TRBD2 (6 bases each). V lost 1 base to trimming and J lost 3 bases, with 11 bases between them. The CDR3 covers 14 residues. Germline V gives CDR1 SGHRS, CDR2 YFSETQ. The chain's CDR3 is CASSLRGANYEQYF. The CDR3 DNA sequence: TGCGCCAGCAGCTTGAGGGGGGCGAACTACGAGCAGTACTTC.

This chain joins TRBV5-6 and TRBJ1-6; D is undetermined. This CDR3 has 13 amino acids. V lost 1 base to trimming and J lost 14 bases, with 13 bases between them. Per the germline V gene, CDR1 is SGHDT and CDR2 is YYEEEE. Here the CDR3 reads CASSLRPLQSLHF. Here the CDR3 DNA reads TGTGCCAGCAGCTTGCGGCCGCTCCAGTCCCTCCACTTT.

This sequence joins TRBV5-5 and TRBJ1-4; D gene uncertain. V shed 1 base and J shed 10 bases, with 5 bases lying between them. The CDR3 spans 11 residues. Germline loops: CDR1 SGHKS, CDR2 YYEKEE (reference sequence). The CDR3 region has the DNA TGTGCCAGCAGCTTGAAAGGAAAACTGTTTTTT. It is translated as CASSLKGKLFF.

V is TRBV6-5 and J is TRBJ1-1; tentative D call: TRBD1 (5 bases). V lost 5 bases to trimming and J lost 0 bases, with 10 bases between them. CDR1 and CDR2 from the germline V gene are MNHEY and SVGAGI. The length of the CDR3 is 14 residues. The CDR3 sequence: CASSISGVNTEAFF. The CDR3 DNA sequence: TGTGCCAGCAGTATTTCGGGGGTGAACACTGAAGCTTTCTTT.

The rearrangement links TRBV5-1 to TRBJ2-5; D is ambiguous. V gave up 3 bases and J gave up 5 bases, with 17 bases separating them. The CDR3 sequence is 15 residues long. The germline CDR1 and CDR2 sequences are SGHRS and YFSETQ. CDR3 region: CASSSTDAPQETQYF. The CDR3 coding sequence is TGCGCCAGCAGCTCTACAGACGCCCCACAGGAGACCCAGTACTTC.

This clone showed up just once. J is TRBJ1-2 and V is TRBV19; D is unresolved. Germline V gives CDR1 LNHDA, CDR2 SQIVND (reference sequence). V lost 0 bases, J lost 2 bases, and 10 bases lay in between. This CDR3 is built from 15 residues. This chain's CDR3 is CASSIEISGNYGYTF. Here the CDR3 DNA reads TGTGCCAGTAGTATAGAAATAAGTGGGAACTATGGCTACACCTTC.

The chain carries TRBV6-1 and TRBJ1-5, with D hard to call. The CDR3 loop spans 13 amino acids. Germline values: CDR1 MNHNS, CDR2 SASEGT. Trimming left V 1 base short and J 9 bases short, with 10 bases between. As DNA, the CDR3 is TGTGCCAGCAGTGAAGATGCGACATGGCCCCAGCATTTT. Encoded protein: CASSEDATWPQHF.

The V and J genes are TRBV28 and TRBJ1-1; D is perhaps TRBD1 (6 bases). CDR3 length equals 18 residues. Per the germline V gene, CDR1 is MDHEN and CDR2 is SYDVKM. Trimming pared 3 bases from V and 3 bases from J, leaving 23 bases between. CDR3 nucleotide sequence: TGTGCCAGCAGTTTCTCAATACAGGGATTATCTGAGGACACTGAAGCTTTCTTT. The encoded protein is CASSFSIQGLSEDTEAFF.

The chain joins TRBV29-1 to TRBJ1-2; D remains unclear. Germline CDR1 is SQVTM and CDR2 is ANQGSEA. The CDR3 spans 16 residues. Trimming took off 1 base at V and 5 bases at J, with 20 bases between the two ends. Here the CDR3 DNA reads TGCAGCGTTGAAGGGTCCACGGTTGGCAGAAGGTATGGCTACACCTTC. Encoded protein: CSVEGSTVGRRYGYTF.

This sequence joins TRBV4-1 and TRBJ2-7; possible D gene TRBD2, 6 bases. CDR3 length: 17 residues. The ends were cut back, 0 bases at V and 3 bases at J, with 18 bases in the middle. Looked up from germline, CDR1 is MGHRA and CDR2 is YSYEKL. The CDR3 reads CASSQDVLRGPVYEQYF. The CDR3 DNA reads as TGCGCCAGCAGCCAAGATGTGTTGCGGGGACCGGTCTACGAGCAGTACTTC.